This TCR beta chain emerged from a study of blood T cell repertoires in COVID-19. Looking at the study overall: Sites in the United States, Italy and Spain provided acute and convalescent COVID-19 samples. PBMCs, B-cell-depleted T cells, or T cells were the source of the cDNA or gDNA that made up the material.

Trimming pared 4 bases from V and 7 bases from J, leaving 13 bases between. CDR1 is LGHDT, CDR2 YNNKEL, per germline (reference sequence). The CDR3 is 13 amino acids. Original methodology: Amplification of reference gene primers was used by the study to estimate nucleated cell counts. Clones were read by immunoSEQ multiplex PCR, and TCRdb kept only the in-frame ones, dropping some. V, J and clone size are taken as reported in that table, and D and trimming were inferred from the DNA itself. The sample holds just under 350,000 clones; around 88% are singletons and the top ten take 3%. This chain uses TRBV3-1 (or the pseudogene TRBV3-2) with TRBJ1-1; a weak D match, TRBD1 (6 bases). This clonotype was obtained from a man between 25 and 39 years old with active or convalescent COVID-19. The sequencing input was peripheral blood. CDR3 coding DNA: TGTGCCAGCAGCCCCCGGACAGTGGGTGAAGCTTTCTTT. This encodes CASSPRTVGEAFF.